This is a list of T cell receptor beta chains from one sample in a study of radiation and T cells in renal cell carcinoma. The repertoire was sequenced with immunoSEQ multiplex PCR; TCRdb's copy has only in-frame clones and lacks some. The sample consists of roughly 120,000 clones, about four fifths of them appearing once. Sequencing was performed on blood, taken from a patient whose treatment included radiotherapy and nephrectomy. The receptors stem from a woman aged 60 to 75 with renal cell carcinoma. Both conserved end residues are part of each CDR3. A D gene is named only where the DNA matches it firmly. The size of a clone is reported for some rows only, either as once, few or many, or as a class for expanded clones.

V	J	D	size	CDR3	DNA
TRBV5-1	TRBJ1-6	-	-	CASSLAPGRNNSPLHF	TGCGCCAGCAGCTTGGCCCCGGGGCGTAATAATTCACCCCTCCACTTT
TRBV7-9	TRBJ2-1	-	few	CASSLMGGGSYNEQFF	TGTGCCAGCAGCTTAATGGGTGGGGGTTCCTACAATGAGCAGTTCTTC
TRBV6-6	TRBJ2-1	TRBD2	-	CASRGHGTSNNEQFF	TGTGCCAGCAGAGGCCACGGGACTAGCAACAATGAGCAGTTCTTC
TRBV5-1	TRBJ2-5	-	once	CASSAQGWEETQYF	TGCGCCAGCAGCGCCCAGGGCTGGGAAGAGACCCAGTACTTC
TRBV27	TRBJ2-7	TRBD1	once	CASRTGKQYF	TGTGCCAGCAGGACAGGGAAGCAGTACTTC
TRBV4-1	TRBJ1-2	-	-	CASSQDDSLNYGYTF	TGCGCCAGCAGCCAAGATGACAGCTTAAACTATGGCTACACCTTC
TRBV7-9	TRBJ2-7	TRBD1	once	CASSLTHGTGGYEQYF	TGTGCCAGCAGCCTAACTCACGGGACAGGGGGCTACGAGCAGTACTTC
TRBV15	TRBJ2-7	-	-	CATSLLGTDTYEQYF	TGTGCCACCAGCCTCCTAGGGACGGATACCTACGAGCAGTACTTC
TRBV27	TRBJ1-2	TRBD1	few	CASSHRTGQNYGYTF	TGTGCCAGCAGCCACAGGACAGGTCAAAACTATGGCTACACCTTC
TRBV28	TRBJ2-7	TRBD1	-	CASSLFTGGISDEQYF	TGTGCCAGCAGTTTGTTTACAGGGGGCATTAGCGACGAGCAGTACTTC
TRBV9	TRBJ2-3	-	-	CASSVGGASTDTQYF	TGTGCCAGCAGCGTAGGAGGTGCTAGCACAGATACGCAGTATTTT
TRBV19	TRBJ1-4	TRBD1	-	CASSPRDRGTLTNEKLFF	TGTGCCAGTAGTCCCCGGGACAGGGGGACCCTAACTAATGAAAAACTGTTTTTT
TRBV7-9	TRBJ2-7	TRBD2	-	CASSSSGTSGYEQYF	TGTGCCAGCAGCTCTTCCGGGACTAGCGGCTACGAGCAGTACTTC
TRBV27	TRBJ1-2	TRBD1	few	CASRGQDRVYHGYTF	TGTGCCAGCAGGGGGCAGGACAGGGTGTACCATGGCTACACCTTC
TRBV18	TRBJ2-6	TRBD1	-	CASSTGDRSGANVLTF	TGTGCCAGCTCGACAGGGGACCGCTCTGGGGCCAACGTCCTGACTTTC
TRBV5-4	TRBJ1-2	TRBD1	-	CASSLGQGGDGYTF	TGTGCCAGCAGCCTTGGACAGGGCGGGGATGGCTACACCTTC
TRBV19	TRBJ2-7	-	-	CASSYLLGLATYEQYF	TGTGCCAGTAGTTACCTATTGGGACTGGCAACCTACGAGCAGTACTTC
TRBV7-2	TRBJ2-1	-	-	CASSGFMDRAYNEQFF	TGTGCCAGCAGCGGCTTCATGGACAGAGCCTACAATGAGCAGTTCTTC
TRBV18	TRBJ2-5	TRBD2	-	CASSGGGSQETQYF	TGTGCCAGCTCGGGCGGGGGATCCCAAGAGACCCAGTACTTC
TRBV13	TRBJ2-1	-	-	CASSLGRISSYNEQFF	TGTGCCAGCAGCTTGGGCCGTATTAGCTCCTACAATGAGCAGTTCTTC
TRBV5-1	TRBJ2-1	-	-	CASSSSPGNSYNEQFF	TGCGCCAGCAGCTCAAGCCCAGGGAATTCCTACAATGAGCAGTTCTTC
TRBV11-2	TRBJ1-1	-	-	CASSLDYWGNTEAFF	TGTGCCAGCAGCTTAGATTATTGGGGTAACACTGAAGCTTTCTTT
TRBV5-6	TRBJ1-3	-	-	CASSPTLGGSGNTIYF	TGTGCCAGCAGCCCGACGTTGGGGGGATCTGGAAACACCATATATTTT
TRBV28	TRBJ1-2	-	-	CASSLENSFYGYTF	TGTGCCAGCAGTTTGGAGAATAGCTTTTATGGCTACACCTTC
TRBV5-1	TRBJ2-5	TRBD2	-	CASSLATSGGQYQETQYF	TGCGCCAGCAGCTTGGCGACTAGCGGGGGGCAGTACCAAGAGACCCAGTACTTC
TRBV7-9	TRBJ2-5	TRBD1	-	CASSLATGYQETQYF	TGTGCCAGCAGCTTAGCGACAGGGTACCAAGAGACCCAGTACTTC
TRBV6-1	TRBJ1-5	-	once	CASSSTYQPQHF	TGTGCCAGCAGCTCCACATATCAGCCCCAGCATTTT
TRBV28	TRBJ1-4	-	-	CASSLFGDRGLFF	TGTGCCAGCAGTTTATTCGGAGATAGGGGACTGTTTTTT
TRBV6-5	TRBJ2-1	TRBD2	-	CASSPPSGGAYEQFF	TGTGCCAGCAGTCCACCTAGCGGGGGGGCCTATGAGCAGTTCTTC
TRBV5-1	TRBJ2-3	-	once	CASSLVRDTQYF	TGCGCCAGCAGCTTGGTAAGGGACACGCAGTATTTT
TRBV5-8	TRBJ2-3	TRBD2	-	CASSQGLEADTQYF	TGTGCCAGCAGCCAGGGACTAGAGGCAGATACGCAGTATTTT
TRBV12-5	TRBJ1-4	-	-	CASGPPLTGPPLELFF	TGTGCTAGTGGCCCCCCGCTTACAGGGCCCCCGTTAGAACTGTTTTTT
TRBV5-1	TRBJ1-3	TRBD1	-	CASSLGDRDSGNTIYF	TGCGCCAGCAGCTTGGGGGACAGGGACTCTGGAAACACCATATATTTT
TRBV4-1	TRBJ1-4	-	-	CASYPVFLDSLNEKLFF	TGCGCCAGCTACCCCGTTTTCCTGGACAGTTTAAATGAAAAACTGTTTTTT
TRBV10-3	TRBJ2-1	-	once	CAISQDSYNEQFF	TGTGCCATCTCCCAGGACAGTTACAATGAGCAGTTCTTC
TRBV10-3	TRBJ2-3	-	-	CAISDLADTQYF	TGTGCCATCAGTGACTTGGCGGATACGCAGTATTTT
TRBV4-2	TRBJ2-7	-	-	CASSSGHVSYEQYF	TGTGCCAGCAGTTCGGGACACGTCTCCTACGAGCAGTACTTC
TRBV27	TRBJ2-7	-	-	CASSLTAAYEQYF	TGTGCCAGCAGTTTAACAGCGGCCTACGAGCAGTACTTC